A selection of T cell receptor beta chains follows, all from one sample in a study of shared clonotypes between healthy human individuals. Sequencing was performed with immunoSEQ multiplex PCR; in TCRdb, only in-frame clones are kept and a portion is missing. The sample lists 1.5 million to 2.5 million clones; about 94% were seen once. Sequencing was carried out using naive CD8+ T cells sorted from blood. These receptors all stem from a man between 18 and 35 years old in good health. Both conserved end residues are part of each CDR3. D genes are given only for firm matches.

J gene	V gene	CDR3 length	D gene	CDR3 protein	CDR3 DNA
TRBJ2-7	TRBV7-9	17	TRBD2	CASSLGLAKHSTYEQYF	TGTGCCAGCAGCTTGGGACTAGCGAAACATTCTACCTACGAGCAGTACTTC
TRBJ1-1	TRBV6-1	14	.	CASSERKVYTEAFF	TGTGCCAGCAGTGAAAGGAAAGTCTACACTGAAGCTTTCTTT
TRBJ2-7	TRBV9	14	TRBD2	CASSMTSGSGEQYF	TGTGCCAGCAGCATGACTAGCGGGAGTGGGGAGCAGTACTTC
TRBJ2-7	TRBV28	15	TRBD1	CASSSNRDSILVRYF	TGTGCCAGCAGTTCTAACAGGGACAGTATTCTAGTAAGGTACTTC
TRBJ2-7	TRBV7-2	15	TRBD1	CASSLGSGGAYEQYF	TGTGCCAGCAGCTTAGGGTCAGGGGGCGCCTACGAGCAGTACTTC
TRBJ2-7	TRBV11-2	16	TRBD2	CASSLGGGPVFYEQYF	TGTGCCAGCAGCTTGGGGGGAGGGCCTGTCTTCTACGAGCAGTACTTC
TRBJ2-7	TRBV7-9	16	.	CASSLPRAGSSYEQYF	TGTGCCAGCAGCTTACCCAGGGCAGGTAGCTCCTACGAGCAGTACTTC
TRBJ2-1	TRBV5-6	16	.	CASSLGETDSYNEQFF	TGTGCCAGCAGCTTGGGGGAGACAGATTCCTACAATGAGCAGTTCTTC
TRBJ2-2	TRBV6-5	15	.	CASSSSDLTTGELFF	TGTGCCAGCAGTTCCTCAGACTTAACCACCGGGGAGCTGTTTTTT
TRBJ2-1	TRBV27	16	TRBD2	CASSLSTAAGANEQFF	TGTGCCAGCAGTTTATCGACCGCAGCGGGAGCCAATGAGCAGTTCTTC
TRBJ2-7	TRBV4-3	16	TRBD2	CASSQEKSGGAYEQYF	TGCGCCAGCAGCCAAGAAAAGTCGGGAGGAGCCTACGAGCAGTACTTC
TRBJ2-1	TRBV7-9	15	.	CASSLAEGSDNEQFF	TGTGCCAGCAGCTTAGCGGAAGGCAGCGACAATGAGCAGTTCTTC
TRBJ2-5	TRBV30	14	TRBD1	CAWTPLGTGLTQYF	TGTGCCTGGACCCCGTTGGGGACAGGATTGACCCAGTACTTC
TRBJ1-1	TRBV29-1	15	TRBD1	CSVAGTGFAGTEAFF	TGCAGCGTTGCAGGGACAGGGTTTGCCGGCACTGAAGCTTTCTTT
TRBJ1-3	TRBV15	16	.	CATSWGGEGTGNTIYF	TGTGCCACCAGCTGGGGAGGTGAGGGAACTGGAAACACCATATATTTT
TRBJ2-2	TRBV4-3	17	TRBD2	CASSQYPSGSIGGELFF	TGCGCCAGCAGCCAATATCCTAGCGGGAGTATCGGCGGGGAGCTGTTTTTT
TRBJ2-5	TRBV27	14	.	CASSLLAGWETQYF	TGTGCCAGCAGTTTGTTGGCGGGGTGGGAGACCCAGTACTTC